The following is a T cell receptor beta chain sequence with its context. This clonotype has more than one count but fewer than ten. No cognate antigen has been identified for it. No qualities accompany the bases; no much larger clone lies one base away. The data originate from a study of T-cell reconstitution after alpha-beta-depleted transplantation in children listed by TCRdb under 2016. Turning to the overall study: T-cell immune reconstitution after TCRalphabeta/CD19-depleted allogeneic hematopoietic cell transplantation in children was quantitatively tracked in the study by means of TCR repertoire profiling. Broad study findings and their caveats: The apparently early alphabetaT-cell count recovery about two months after transplant was reportedly dependent on only several hundred rapidly expanded clones derived from non-depleted graft cells. The high TCRbeta diversity at day 60 in some patients was ascribed to recipient T cells and intrathymic progenitors that had survived conditioning. Over subsequent months, a decline in hyperexpanded clone frequencies was noted, and after one year, T-cell counts and TCRbeta diversity were mostly ascribed to newly produced T cells.

The library came from PCR. These reads were obtained on an Illumina HiSeq 2500. To normalize quantification of the TCRbeta repertoire, the TCR libraries were built with molecular barcoding that relied on unique molecular identifiers. TCRdb reran the public reads through fastp at Q25 and MiXCR, keeping productive beta chains. Rows with one shared CDR3 protein collapse into an entry with the most common genes and DNA. This sample comprises about 980,000 distinct CDR3 sequences, roughly 29% of them detected only once. The ten most abundant clones make up about 28% of the sample. Per the publication, the treatment or condition label means: allogeneic hematopoietic cell transplantation with graft depleted of TCRalphabeta T cells and CD19 B cells. The children who served as transplant recipients had been given grafts of TCRalphabeta/CD19-depleted allogeneic hematopoietic cells. Including cysteine and phenylalanine, the CDR3 has 14 amino acids. Of all the DNA, just the CDR3 is kept, 42 bases in frame from base 1. CDR1 and CDR2 (SGHRS, YFSETQ) derive from the germline V gene. The V and J ends are trimmed by 0 bases and 4 bases, leaving 10 bases between them.

The sample consisted of PBMCs, mostly from graft donor cells, taken 360 days after TCRalphabeta/CD19-depleted stem cell transplant. This sequence was found in a boy in the first two years of life who had a stem cell transplant for SCID, so the T cells may come from the graft donor. The rearranged chain carries TRBV5-1 and TRBJ1-2, and the D gene may be TRBD1, 5 bases matching. The CDR3 protein is CASSLEPGGYGYTF. The sequence in DNA is TGCGCCAGCAGCTTGGAACCGGGGGGCTATGGCTACACCTTC.